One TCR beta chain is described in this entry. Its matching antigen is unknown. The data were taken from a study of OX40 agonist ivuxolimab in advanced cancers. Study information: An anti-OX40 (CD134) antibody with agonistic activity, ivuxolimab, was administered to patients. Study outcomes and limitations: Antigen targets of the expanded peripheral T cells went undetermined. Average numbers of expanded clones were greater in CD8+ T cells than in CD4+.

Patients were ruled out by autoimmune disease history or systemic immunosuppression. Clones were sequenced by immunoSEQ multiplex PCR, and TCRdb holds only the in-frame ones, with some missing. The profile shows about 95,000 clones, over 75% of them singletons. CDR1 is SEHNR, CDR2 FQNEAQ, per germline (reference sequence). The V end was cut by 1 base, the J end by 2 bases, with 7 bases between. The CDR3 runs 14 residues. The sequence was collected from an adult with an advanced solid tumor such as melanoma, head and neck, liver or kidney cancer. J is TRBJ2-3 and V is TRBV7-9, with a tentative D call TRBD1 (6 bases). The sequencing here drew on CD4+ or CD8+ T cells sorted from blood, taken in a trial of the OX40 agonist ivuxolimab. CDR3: CASSLEGDTDTQYF. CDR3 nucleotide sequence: TGTGCCAGCAGCTTAGAGGGGGACACAGATACGCAGTATTTT.